This T cell receptor beta chain was sequenced for a study of blood T cell repertoires in COVID-19. Study overall: Samples came from the United States, Italy and Spain, spanning acute and convalescent COVID-19. T cells, B-cell-depleted T cells, or PBMCs provided the cDNA or gDNA that served as material.

As processed by the authors: Amplification with reference gene primers provided the estimates of nucleated cell counts. The repertoire was sequenced with immunoSEQ multiplex PCR; TCRdb's copy has only in-frame clones and lacks some. That table is the source of V, J and clone size, and D and trimming were worked out from the DNA. The sample comprises over 400,000 clones, approximately 85% of which are singletons, and approximately 3.4% rests with the top ten. With 1 base removed from V and 3 bases from J, the gap between germline ends came to 6 bases. The CDR3 has 13 residues. Germline V gene data show CDR1 as LNHDA and CDR2 as SQIVND (reference sequence).

Sequencing was performed on peripheral blood. The clonotype comes from a human donor in a cohort sampled during active COVID-19. The chain has TRBV19 and TRBJ1-1; D uncertain. Here the CDR3 reads CASSIAEDTEAFF. In nucleotides, the CDR3 is TGTGCCAGTAGTATAGCAGAGGACACTGAAGCTTTCTTT.